The 19 T cell receptor beta chains listed next were all sequenced from one sample in a study of blood T cell repertoires in COVID-19. Measured with immunoSEQ multiplex PCR; TCRdb has only the in-frame clones, and not every one. This sample has roughly 330,000 clones, with 87% found just once. Sequencing was carried out using peripheral blood. The receptors originated from a man aged 30 to 39 with COVID-19, enrolled during active disease.

V and J are TRBV9 and TRBJ2-1; D remains unclear. Deletions cut 0 bases from V and 7 bases from J, with 11 bases between. Germline V gene lookup returns CDR1 SGDLS and CDR2 YYNGEE. CDR3 size: 14 residues. CDR3 coding DNA: TGTGCCAGCAGCGTAGCTCCCAGTTCAAATGAGCAGTTCTTC. This encodes CASSVAPSSNEQFF.

This chain connects TRBV21-1 to TRBJ2-1; TRBD2 is taken as the D call from the table, unchecked against the DNA. TRBV21-1 is a documented pseudogene. CDR3 length equals 17 residues. CDR3 in DNA: TGTGCCAGCAGCAAAGAGGAGGCAGCGTACGGAAGCAATGAGCAGTTCTTC. It yields the protein CASSKEEAAYGSNEQFF.

The rearrangement links TRBV6-2 or TRBV6-3 to TRBJ1-1, with a weak D call TRBD1 (6 bases). Trimming took off 2 bases at V and 0 bases at J, with 13 bases between the two ends. This CDR3 has 16 residues. In germline, CDR1 is MNHEY, CDR2 SVGEGT. CDR3 amino acids: CASSYATGRVNTEAFF. The CDR3 nucleotides are TGTGCCAGCAGTTACGCCACAGGGCGAGTGAACACTGAAGCTTTCTTT.

This clone was picked up a small number of times. The chain has TRBV27 and TRBJ2-1; D is undetermined. From germline, CDR1 is MNHEY and CDR2 SMNVEV (reference sequence). The CDR3 runs to 14 residues. The germline V and J ends were trimmed by 4 bases and 0 bases, with 7 bases remaining between them. Here the CDR3 DNA reads TGTGCCAGCAGTTCCGAGAGCTCCTACAATGAGCAGTTCTTC. The encoded protein is CASSSESSYNEQFF.

V and J are TRBV5-8 and TRBJ1-6; possible D gene TRBD1, 5 bases. Germline values: CDR1 SGHTS, CDR2 YDEGEE. This CDR3 region has 16 residues. V lost 0 bases to trimming and J lost 10 bases, with 17 bases between them. CDR3: CASSLDRGNQGSPLHF. The CDR3 nucleotides read TGTGCCAGCAGCTTGGACCGGGGGAATCAGGGATCACCCCTCCACTTT.

The chain links TRBV19 to TRBJ2-1; 8 bases fit TRBD1. Per germline, CDR1 LNHDA and CDR2 SQIVND (reference sequence). This CDR3 has 14 amino acids. V trimming: 6 bases; J trimming: 5 bases; junction bases outside the gene matches: 6. The DNA of the CDR3 is TGTGCCAGTAGCCCATGGACAGGGCACAATGAGCAGTTCTTC. Its translation is CASSPWTGHNEQFF.

This chain links TRBV30 with TRBJ2-2, with TRBD2 matching over 9 bases. The CDR3 spans 16 residues. Germline loops: CDR1 GTSNPN, CDR2 SVGIG (reference sequence). V shed 1 base, J shed 2 bases, and the junction held 5 bases outside the gene matches. DNA for the CDR3: TGTGCCTGGAGTGGGATAGCGGGAGCCAACACCGGGGAGCTGTTTTTT. It yields the protein CAWSGIAGANTGELFF.

The V and J genes are TRBV5-1 and TRBJ2-4, with D perhaps matching TRBD2 (7 bases). The CDR3 has 15 residues. V lost 0 bases and J lost 6, with 13 bases in between. The germline V gene encodes CDR1 SGHRS and CDR2 YFSETQ. The CDR3 sequence: CASSLDRGARNIQYF. In DNA form, the CDR3 reads TGCGCCAGCAGCTTGGACCGGGGGGCGAGAAACATTCAGTACTTC.

This clone was counted only a few times. The J gene is TRBJ1-1, the V gene TRBV5-8; tentative D call: TRBD1 (6 bases). Germline V gives CDR1 SGHTS, CDR2 YDEGEE. There are 12 residues in the CDR3. Trimming cost V 4 bases and J 4 bases, with 8 bases left between them. The CDR3 protein is CASSRRGTEAFF. CDR3 coding DNA: TGTGCCAGCAGCCGCAGGGGCACTGAAGCTTTCTTT.

This chain joins TRBV28 and TRBJ2-5, with TRBD2 matching over 9 bases. The CDR3 is 17 amino acids. From germline, CDR1 is MDHEN and CDR2 SYDVKM. The J segment lost 5 bases and the V segment lost 3 bases, leaving 13 bases of the junction unmatched. CDR3 protein: CASSFRIGGRVRETQYF. CDR3 sequence (DNA): TGTGCCAGCAGTTTTCGAATTGGCGGGAGGGTCAGGGAGACCCAGTACTTC. Based on the CDR3 plus reference TRBV28 and TRBJ2-5, the full variable domain is DVKVTQSSRYLVKRTGEKVFLECVQDMDHENMFWYRQDPGLGLRLIYFSYDVKMKEKGDIPEGYSVSREKKERFSLILESASTNQTSMYLCASSFRIGGRVRETQYFGPGTRLLVL.

This sequence joins TRBV7-8 and TRBJ1-6, with 10 bases matching TRBD1. CDR1 SGHVS and CDR2 FQNEAQ come from the germline V gene. Unmatched junction bases numbered 5, after V lost 5 bases and J lost 7 bases. The CDR3 sequence is 15 residues long. The CDR3 DNA is TGTGCCAGCAGCACACCGGGACAGGGGAATTCACCCCTCCACTTT. This sequence encodes CASSTPGQGNSPLHF.

The chain carries TRBV9 and TRBJ1-1; D might be TRBD1 (5 bases). The germline V gene encodes CDR1 SGDLS and CDR2 YYNGEE. The CDR3 extends over 15 amino acids. Deletions cut 1 base from V and 1 base from J, with 11 bases between. The CDR3 DNA follows: TGTGCCAGCAGCGTATCGGGGGTTGGGAACACTGAAGCTTTCTTT. This gives the protein CASSVSGVGNTEAFF.

CDR3 amino acids: CAISEPGVNEKLFF. The CDR3 DNA reads TGTGCCATCAGTGAGCCAGGGGTTAATGAAAAACTGTTTTTT. V usage is TRBV10-3 and J usage is TRBJ1-4, with a tentative D call TRBD1 (6 bases). With 2 bases removed from V and 4 bases from J, the gap between germline ends came to 8 bases. CDR1 is ENHRY, CDR2 SYGVKD, per germline. The CDR3 loop spans 14 amino acids.

The table lists this clone with a count of one. The J gene is TRBJ2-2, the V gene TRBV19, with a possible D match to TRBD2 (5 bases). Trimming took off 5 bases at V and 1 base at J, with 20 bases between the two ends. The CDR3 extends over 18 amino acids. Germline V gene lookup returns CDR1 LNHDA and CDR2 SQIVND (reference sequence). CDR3 protein: CASSFFALRRGNTGELFF. The CDR3 bases are TGTGCCAGTAGTTTCTTCGCCCTTAGACGGGGGAACACCGGGGAGCTGTTTTTT.

This sequence joins TRBV7-3 and TRBJ2-3; D is perhaps TRBD1 (5 bases). Germline V CDR1 and CDR2: SGHTA, FQGTGA. The CDR3 has 16 residues. The V end lost 5 bases, the J end lost 9 bases, and 24 bases lay between the germline ends. CDR3: CASSPQGSFGAKTQYF. The DNA for the CDR3 is TGTGCCAGCAGCCCCCAGGGTAGCTTCGGCGCCAAGACGCAGTATTTT.

The chain uses TRBV5-4 and TRBJ1-4; 7 bases are a match to TRBD1. CDR1 SGHNT and CDR2 YYREEE come from the germline V gene (reference sequence). V lost 4 bases and J lost 0; bases outside the gene matches: 9. This CDR3 contains 17 residues. As DNA, the CDR3 is TGTGCCAGCAGCCTCTTGGGGCAGGGGGCAACTAATGAAAAACTGTTTTTT. Its protein product is CASSLLGQGATNEKLFF.

This chain joins TRBV3-1 (or the pseudogene TRBV3-2) and TRBJ2-3; 15 bases align to TRBD2. There are 19 residues in the CDR3. Per germline, CDR1 LGHDT and CDR2 YNNKEL (reference sequence). V dropped 4 bases and J dropped 4; count of bases not matched to a gene: 12. The CDR3, as DNA: TGTGCCAGCAGCCGGGAGTGGGGACTAGCGGGAGGTGTAGCAGATACGCAGTATTTT. Amino acid sequence: CASSREWGLAGGVADTQYF.

The chain links TRBV19 to TRBJ2-6, with 11 bases aligning to TRBD1. The germline V gene encodes CDR1 LNHDA and CDR2 SQIVND (reference sequence). With V trimmed by 4 bases and J by 2 bases, 4 bases remained unmatched. There are 17 residues in the CDR3. The CDR3 nucleotides read TGTGCCAGTAGTAGAGGACAGGGGGCTACTGGGGCCAACGTCCTGACTTTC. It specifies CASSRGQGATGANVLTF.

The chain is built from TRBV6-2 or TRBV6-3 and TRBJ2-1; TRBD2 matches at 11 bases. Unmatched junction bases numbered 13, after V lost 1 base and J lost 8 bases. The germline CDR1 and CDR2 sequences are MNHEY and SVGEGT. CDR3 length: 18 amino acids. The CDR3 region has the DNA TGTGCCAGCAGTTACTTCGATGGTGGACTAGCGGGTGAGGATGAGCAGTTCTTC. Translated, it gives CASSYFDGGLAGEDEQFF.